This TCR beta chain was found in a study of Graves' ophthalmopathy and Graves' hyperthyroidism. Investigators amplified TCR beta CDR3 regions from RNA transcripts. The authors performed first-round RT-PCR with HTBI primers and then a second-round multiplex PCR. TCRdb fed the multiplex PCR reads into MiXCR, producing one record per CDR3 protein. The sample consists of around 1.1 million distinct CDR3 sequences, less than 45% of them appearing once. The study, taken as a whole, reports: Among thyroid clonotypes expanded above 0.001 frequency, most also appeared in blood.

This clonotype occurred many times. Its specificity is not known. The V gene's germline CDR1 is SGHTA and CDR2 FQGNSA. This CDR3 spans 15 amino acids. V lost 5 bases and J lost 1, with 15 bases in between. This TCR was sampled from an adult man with Graves' hyperthyroidism. The sequencing sample was made of peripheral blood or thyroid tissue (not recorded which). The chain joins TRBV7-2 to TRBJ2-7; D might be TRBD1 (6 bases). The CDR3 DNA sequence: TGTGCCAGCAGCCCCCGTATAGGGGGATCCTACGAGCAGTACTTC. This codes for CASSPRIGGSYEQYF.